This entry is about one TCR beta chain. The antigen remains unidentified. As every portion of the isolated RNA was reverse transcribed, the sequencing read expressed TCRB transcripts. The table came from immunoSEQ multiplex PCR; TCRdb's copy has only in-frame clones and leaves some out. Here the sample spans around 150,000 clones, more than 60% being singletons. Via CD45RO/CCR7/CD25/CD127/CD95/CD27, cells of the CD4+ naive, central memory, regulatory and stem cell-like memory subsets were sorted. Purity (above 98%) was reached by all sorted populations. This sample was included in a study of beta chain features in type 1 diabetes. Findings and caveats of the study: Shortening that was moderate but significant affected the TCRB CDR3s of Type 1 diabetes patients in all four CD4+ subsets.

V lost 7 bases and J lost 0; bases outside the gene matches: 19. The germline gives CDR1 SQVTM, CDR2 ANQGSEA. This CDR3 is built from 18 residues. The sequenced sample was naive CD4+ T cells from blood. J is TRBJ2-3 and V is TRBV29-1; 7 bases are a match to TRBD2. The sequence came from a man aged 25-40 years with type 1 diabetes. CDR3 nucleotides: TGCAGCGCTTCCCCTCCCTCTCTCCGGGACTACAGCACAGATACGCAGTATTTT. It is translated as CSASPPSLRDYSTDTQYF.